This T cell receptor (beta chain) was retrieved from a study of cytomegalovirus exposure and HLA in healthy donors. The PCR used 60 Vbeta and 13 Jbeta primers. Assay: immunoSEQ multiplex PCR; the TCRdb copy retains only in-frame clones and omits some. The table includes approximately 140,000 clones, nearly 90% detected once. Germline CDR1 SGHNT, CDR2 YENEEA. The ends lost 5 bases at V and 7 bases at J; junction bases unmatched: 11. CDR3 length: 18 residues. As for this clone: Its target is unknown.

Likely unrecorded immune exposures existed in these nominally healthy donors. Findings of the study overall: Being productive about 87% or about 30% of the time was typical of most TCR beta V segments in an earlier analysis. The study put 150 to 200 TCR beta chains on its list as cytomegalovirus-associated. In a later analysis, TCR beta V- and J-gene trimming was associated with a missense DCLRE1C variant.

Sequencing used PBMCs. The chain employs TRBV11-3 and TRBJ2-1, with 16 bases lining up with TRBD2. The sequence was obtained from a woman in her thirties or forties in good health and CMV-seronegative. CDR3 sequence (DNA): TGTGCCAGCAGCCAACCGGGACTAGCGGGAGGGCTCTATAATGAGCAGTTCTTC. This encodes CASSQPGLAGGLYNEQFF.